Listed below are T cell receptor beta chains from one sample, sequenced in a study of cytomegalovirus exposure and HLA in healthy donors. The repertoire was sequenced with immunoSEQ multiplex PCR; TCRdb's copy has only in-frame clones and lacks some. The data show 160,000 or so clones, about four fifths seen once. Sequenced input: PBMCs. All receptors derive from a man over 45 in good health and CMV-seropositive. Both conserved end residues are part of each CDR3. Each record gives: J gene, V gene, clone size, D gene, CDR3 DNA, CDR3 protein. D genes are given only for firm matches. Only part of the rows carry a size: once, few, many, or a class if the clone is expanded.

J gene: TRBJ1-2
V gene: TRBV28
clone size: few
D gene: TRBD1
CDR3 DNA: TGTGCCAGCAGTCTCAACAGGGGTGGCTATGGCTACACCTTC
CDR3 protein: CASSLNRGGYGYTF

J gene: TRBJ2-1
V gene: TRBV11-2
clone size: once
D gene: TRBD2
CDR3 DNA: TGTGCCAGCAGACGGAGCGGGGGGGCCTCCTACAATGAGCAGTTCTTC
CDR3 protein: CASRRSGGASYNEQFF

J gene: TRBJ2-5
V gene: TRBV4-2
clone size: .
D gene: TRBD1
CDR3 DNA: TGTGCCAGCAGCCAAGGGGACAGGGACCAAGAGACCCAGTACTTC
CDR3 protein: CASSQGDRDQETQYF

J gene: TRBJ2-3
V gene: TRBV19
clone size: .
D gene: TRBD2
CDR3 DNA: TGTGCCAGTAGTATCGGGGGGAGTCGGACGCAGTATTTT
CDR3 protein: CASSIGGSRTQYF

J gene: TRBJ2-5
V gene: TRBV16
clone size: few
D gene: .
CDR3 DNA: TGTGCCAGCAGCCTGGACTATCAAGAGACCCAGTACTTC
CDR3 protein: CASSLDYQETQYF

J gene: TRBJ2-1
V gene: TRBV30
clone size: .
D gene: TRBD2
CDR3 DNA: TGTGCCTTAAAAACCGGGACTAGCCCCCTATGGGAGCAGTTCTTC
CDR3 protein: CALKTGTSPLWEQFF

J gene: TRBJ2-3
V gene: TRBV7-9
clone size: .
D gene: TRBD2
CDR3 DNA: TGTGCCAGCAGCTGGACTAGCGGGGGGGCCGGTATCACAGATACGCAGTATTTT
CDR3 protein: CASSWTSGGAGITDTQYF

J gene: TRBJ1-1
V gene: TRBV5-4
clone size: .
D gene: TRBD1
CDR3 DNA: TGTGCCAGCAGCTCGGGACAGAGAGCCATGAACACTGAAGCTTTCTTT
CDR3 protein: CASSSGQRAMNTEAFF

J gene: TRBJ2-2
V gene: TRBV11-2
clone size: .
D gene: .
CDR3 DNA: TGTGCCAGCAGCTCGATGGGAGGAGGCACCGGGGAGCTGTTTTTT
CDR3 protein: CASSSMGGGTGELFF

J gene: TRBJ1-5
V gene: TRBV18
clone size: few
D gene: .
CDR3 DNA: TGTGCCAGCTCACCACAAGCGGATAGCAATCAGCCCCAGCATTTT
CDR3 protein: CASSPQADSNQPQHF

J gene: TRBJ2-7
V gene: TRBV28
clone size: .
D gene: .
CDR3 DNA: TGTGCCTCGGGTTCCTACGAGCAGTACTTC
CDR3 protein: CASGSYEQYF

J gene: TRBJ1-4
V gene: TRBV29-1
clone size: once
D gene: .
CDR3 DNA: TGCAGCGTTGGAGGGCAGCCAGGTGAAACCAATGAAAAACTGTTTTTT
CDR3 protein: CSVGGQPGETNEKLFF

J gene: TRBJ2-2
V gene: TRBV15
clone size: few
D gene: .
CDR3 DNA: TGTGCCACCAGCACAGCGAACACCGGGGAGCTGTTTTTT
CDR3 protein: CATSTANTGELFF

J gene: TRBJ2-2
V gene: TRBV5-1
clone size: .
D gene: TRBD1
CDR3 DNA: TGCGCCAGCACACAGGACAGGGGGCCCACCGGGGAGCTGTTTTTT
CDR3 protein: CASTQDRGPTGELFF

J gene: TRBJ1-5
V gene: TRBV4-1
clone size: .
D gene: TRBD1
CDR3 DNA: TGCGCCAGCAGCCATACGCAGGGGGCCCTTAGCAATCAGCCCCAGCATTTT
CDR3 protein: CASSHTQGALSNQPQHF

J gene: TRBJ1-6
V gene: TRBV5-4
clone size: .
D gene: TRBD1
CDR3 DNA: TGTGCCAGCAGCTTGGTGGGACAGGCACCCTATAATTCACCCCTCCACTTT
CDR3 protein: CASSLVGQAPYNSPLHF

J gene: TRBJ2-7
V gene: TRBV11-2
clone size: .
D gene: .
CDR3 DNA: TGTGCCAGCAGCACTGCTAGTATTGGGTCCTACGAGCAGTACTTC
CDR3 protein: CASSTASIGSYEQYF

J gene: TRBJ2-7
V gene: TRBV15
clone size: .
D gene: TRBD2
CDR3 DNA: TGTGCCACCAGCATCGGGGGGGTTACTTCCGAGCAGTACTTC
CDR3 protein: CATSIGGVTSEQYF

J gene: TRBJ2-1
V gene: TRBV13
clone size: .
D gene: .
CDR3 DNA: TGTGCCAGCAGCAGTATGAGCTCCTACAATGAGCAGTTCTTC
CDR3 protein: CASSSMSSYNEQFF

J gene: TRBJ2-7
V gene: TRBV19
clone size: .
D gene: .
CDR3 DNA: TGTGCCAGTAGTATACAGGGAAAATTGTACGAGCAGTACTTC
CDR3 protein: CASSIQGKLYEQYF

J gene: TRBJ2-3
V gene: TRBV10-2
clone size: once
D gene: .
CDR3 DNA: TGCGCCAGCAGTGCCGGAGATACGCAGTATTTT
CDR3 protein: CASSAGDTQYF

J gene: TRBJ2-7
V gene: TRBV27
clone size: .
D gene: TRBD1
CDR3 DNA: TGTGCCAGCAGTTTATTTGGACAGGCGATGATCTACGAGCAGTACTTC
CDR3 protein: CASSLFGQAMIYEQYF

J gene: TRBJ1-1
V gene: TRBV4-2
clone size: .
D gene: .
CDR3 DNA: TGTGCCAGCAGCCAAGAATGGCGACAGTTAAACACTGAAGCTTTCTTT
CDR3 protein: CASSQEWRQLNTEAFF

J gene: TRBJ1-3
V gene: TRBV6-5
clone size: .
D gene: .
CDR3 DNA: TGTGCCAGCAGTTACAACAGGGTCTCTGGAAACACCATATATTTT
CDR3 protein: CASSYNRVSGNTIYF

J gene: TRBJ1-4
V gene: TRBV4-1
clone size: .
D gene: .
CDR3 DNA: TGCGCCAGCAGCCAAGAATCGGGGTTTGCAACTAATGAAAAACTGTTTTTT
CDR3 protein: CASSQESGFATNEKLFF

J gene: TRBJ1-5
V gene: TRBV6-5
clone size: few
D gene: TRBD1
CDR3 DNA: TGTGCCAGCAGTTGGGGACAGGGACAGCCCCAGCATTTT
CDR3 protein: CASSWGQGQPQHF

J gene: TRBJ2-5
V gene: TRBV2
clone size: .
D gene: TRBD2
CDR3 DNA: TGTGCCAGCAGAAAGAGGGTAGCGGGAGTGGGGACCCAGTACTTC
CDR3 protein: CASRKRVAGVGTQYF

J gene: TRBJ1-4
V gene: TRBV19
clone size: few
D gene: .
CDR3 DNA: TGTGCCAGTAGTATAGTACGGGGGGCTAATGAAAAACTGTTTTTT
CDR3 protein: CASSIVRGANEKLFF